One sample yielded the 17 T cell receptor beta chains listed below, sequenced in a study of blood T cell repertoires in COVID-19. The method was immunoSEQ multiplex PCR; TCRdb's version includes in-frame clones alone and lacks a portion of them. The table has around 150,000 clones, roughly 85% seen once. The sequenced sample was peripheral blood. These TCRs come from a human donor with acute or convalescent COVID-19. The donor label of this sample is uncertain.

The chain links TRBV15 to TRBJ1-5; no clear D. With 2 bases removed from V and 2 bases from J, the gap between germline ends came to 13 bases. CDR3 size: 16 residues. CDR1 is LNHNV, CDR2 YYDKDF, per germline (reference sequence). CDR3 sequence reads: CATSRPQVSGNQPQHF. In DNA, the CDR3 is TGTGCCACCAGCAGACCCCAGGTTTCGGGCAATCAGCCCCAGCATTTT.

The sample holds a few counts of this clone. This chain uses TRBV30 with TRBJ1-2, with TRBD1 matching 9 bases. Germline lookup yields CDR1 GTSNPN and CDR2 SVGIG (reference sequence). The CDR3 is made up of 14 amino acids. The junction had 12 bases not matched to a gene; V was cut back by 5 bases and J by 8 bases. CDR3 sequence (DNA): TGTGCCTGGCCTAATCGGGGACAGGGCGGCGGCTACACCTTC. Translated, it gives CAWPNRGQGGGYTF. Based on the CDR3 plus reference TRBV30 and TRBJ1-2, the full variable domain is SQTIHQWPATLVQPVGSPLSLECTVEGTSNPNLYWYRQAAGRGLQLLFYSVGIGQISSEVPQNLSASRPQDRQFILSSKKLLLSDSGFYLCAWPNRGQGGGYTFGSGTRLTVV.

This chain connects TRBV6-2 or TRBV6-3 to TRBJ1-5; perhaps TRBD1 as D (6 bases). The V and J ends lost 4 bases and 0 bases respectively, with 10 bases between them. Germline V gives CDR1 MNHEY, CDR2 SVGEGT. The CDR3 has 15 amino acids. DNA for the CDR3: TGTGCCAGCAGTTCTGGGGGACATAGCAATCAGCCCCAGCATTTT. Its protein product is CASSSGGHSNQPQHF.

In this sample, this clone turned up a few times. The chain has TRBV30 and TRBJ1-6; 9 nucleotides line up with TRBD1. Trimming at V came to 0 bases and at J to 10 bases, leaving 4 bases not matched to a gene. This CDR3 is 14 amino acids long. Germline V gene lookup returns CDR1 GTSNPN and CDR2 SVGIG (reference sequence). CDR3 sequence reads: CAWSVNRGHSPLHF. CDR3 nucleotides: TGTGCCTGGAGTGTGAACAGGGGGCACTCACCCCTCCACTTT.

This clone was seen a handful of times. V is TRBV18 and J is TRBJ2-1, with D maybe TRBD2 (6 bases). V was pared by 3 bases and J by 8 bases, with 14 bases between. Per germline, CDR1 KGHSH and CDR2 LQKENI. The CDR3 loop spans 14 amino acids. The CDR3 DNA is TGTGCCAGCTCACCCCTCGGGGGTGCCGATGAGCAGTTCTTC. Translating gives CASSPLGGADEQFF.

The chain has TRBV24-1 and TRBJ2-2, with 8 bases that match TRBD1. Germline CDR1 and CDR2: KGHDR and SFDVKD. This CDR3 contains 15 residues. J lost 1 base, V lost 7 bases, and 4 bases had no gene match. As DNA, the CDR3 is TGTGCCACCAGGGCCGGGACAGGGAACACCGGGGAGCTGTTTTTT. Encoded protein: CATRAGTGNTGELFF.

The CDR3 nucleotides read TGTGCCAGCAGCTTGGGTACGGGAAATAATCAGCCCCAGCATTTT. This gives the protein CASSLGTGNNQPQHF. The chain recombines TRBV5-6 with TRBJ1-5; no definite D call. V lost 0 bases and J 4 bases, leaving 11 bases between the germline ends. Germline-derived CDR1 and CDR2 are SGHDT and YYEEEE. CDR3 length: 15 residues.

On this clone itself: The identical CDR3 is also encoded by other nucleotide sequences in the sample. The gene calls are TRBV18 and TRBJ1-4, with a possible D match to TRBD1 (5 bases). Germline loops: CDR1 KGHSH, CDR2 LQKENI. V dropped 3 bases and J dropped 0 bases, with 8 bases sitting between them. CDR3 size: 15 residues. CDR3 sequence: CASSPPGATNEKLFF. CDR3 coding DNA: TGTGCCAGCTCACCCCCGGGGGCAACTAATGAAAAACTGTTTTTT.

The CDR3: CASSLDRQGYGYTF. CDR3 sequence (DNA): TGTGCCAGCAGCTTGGATCGACAGGGCTATGGCTACACCTTC. The chain links TRBV5-8 to TRBJ1-2, with 7 bases matching TRBD1. CDR1 and CDR2 (germline): SGHTS, YDEGEE. There are 14 residues in the CDR3. V gave up 0 bases and J gave up 4 bases; unmatched junction bases: 3.

This chain uses TRBV18 with TRBJ2-6; 8 bases fit TRBD1. Trimming at V came to 1 base and at J to 2 bases, leaving 10 bases not matched to a gene. This CDR3 is 19 amino acids long. Germline CDR1 reads KGHSH; CDR2 reads LQKENI. Here the CDR3 reads CASSPLGQGGSPGANVLTF. CDR3 sequence (DNA): TGTGCCAGCTCACCACTAGGACAGGGTGGGAGCCCTGGGGCCAACGTCCTGACTTTC. Looking up the rest from reference TRBV18 and TRBJ2-6 gives the full variable domain: NAGVMQNPRHLVRRRGQEARLRCSPMKGHSHVYWYRQLPEEGLKFMVYLQKENIIDESGMPKERFSAEFPKEGPSILRIQQVVRGDSAAYFCASSPLGQGGSPGANVLTFGAGSRLTVL.

This clone was seen once. This chain links TRBV25-1 with TRBJ1-4, with 9 bases lining up with TRBD1. The CDR3 sequence is 16 residues long. The V gene's germline CDR1 is MGHDK and CDR2 SYGVNS. Trimming removed 5 bases from V and 8 bases from J; junction bases left unmatched: 12. CDR3 bases: TGTGCCAGCAGTCCGTACGGACAGGGGCGGAGCGAAAAACTGTTTTTT. Its protein product is CASSPYGQGRSEKLFF. The whole variable domain, remainder taken from reference TRBV25-1 and TRBJ1-4, is EADIYQTPRYLVIGTGKKITLECSQTMGHDKMYWYQQDPGMELHLIHYSYGVNSTEKGDLSSESTVSRIRTEHFPLTLESARPSHTSQYLCASSPYGQGRSEKLFFGSGTQLSVL.

This clone has a handful of counts. CDR3 sequence reads: CASRQGGAGNTIYF. DNA of the CDR3: TGTGCCAGCAGACAGGGTGGGGCTGGAAACACCATATATTTT. The J gene is TRBJ1-3, the V gene TRBV28; the D gene is possibly TRBD1 (6 bases). This CDR3 has 14 amino acids. V was shortened by 6 bases and J by 2 bases, with 11 bases between the two germline ends. CDR1 MDHEN and CDR2 SYDVKM come from the germline V gene.

The chain carries TRBV20-1 and TRBJ1-1; D might be TRBD1 (6 bases). This CDR3 is built from 13 residues. V dropped 3 bases and J dropped 4 bases, with 12 bases sitting between them. The germline gives CDR1 DFQATT, CDR2 SNEGSKA (reference sequence). The CDR3 region has the DNA TGCAGTGCTAGTATGGCCAGGGGCACTGAAGCTTTCTTT. This gives the protein CSASMARGTEAFF.

The V gene is TRBV21-1, the J gene TRBJ1-4; the table's D call, TRBD1, has no DNA check behind it. TRBV21-1 is given as a pseudogene. The CDR3 sequence is 20 residues long. The DNA of the CDR3 is TGTGCCAGCAGCAAAGGACTTATTAAAAAGTACGGACAGGCTTATGAAAAACTGTTTTTT. It translates to CASSKGLIKKYGQAYEKLFF.

The genes are TRBV19 and TRBJ1-2, with D perhaps matching TRBD1 (6 bases). The germline CDR1 and CDR2 sequences are LNHDA and SQIVND (reference sequence). The V end was cut by 4 bases, the J end by 5 bases, with 14 bases between. CDR3 length: 14 amino acids. CDR3 amino acids: CASSTIPTGYGYTF. CDR3 in DNA: TGTGCCAGTAGTACCATCCCGACAGGATATGGCTACACCTTC.

The chain recombines TRBV19 with TRBJ1-2; D perhaps matches TRBD1 (5 bases). The V end was cut by 4 bases, the J end by 13 bases, with 16 bases between. The CDR3 is 12 amino acids. Germline lookup yields CDR1 LNHDA and CDR2 SQIVND (reference sequence). The CDR3 loop is CASSNPREILTF. Written as DNA, the CDR3 is TGTGCCAGTAGTAATCCCAGGGAAATCCTCACCTTC.

This clone turned up a few times. The chain employs TRBV28 and TRBJ1-5; 8 positions match TRBD1. Unmatched junction bases numbered 9, after V lost 4 bases and J lost 1 base. This CDR3 comprises 17 residues. CDR1 is MDHEN, CDR2 SYDVKM, per germline. CDR3 sequence (DNA): TGTGCCAGCAGTTCCGGGACAGGAGGTAGGAGCAATCAGCCCCAGCATTTT. Translated, it gives CASSSGTGGRSNQPQHF.